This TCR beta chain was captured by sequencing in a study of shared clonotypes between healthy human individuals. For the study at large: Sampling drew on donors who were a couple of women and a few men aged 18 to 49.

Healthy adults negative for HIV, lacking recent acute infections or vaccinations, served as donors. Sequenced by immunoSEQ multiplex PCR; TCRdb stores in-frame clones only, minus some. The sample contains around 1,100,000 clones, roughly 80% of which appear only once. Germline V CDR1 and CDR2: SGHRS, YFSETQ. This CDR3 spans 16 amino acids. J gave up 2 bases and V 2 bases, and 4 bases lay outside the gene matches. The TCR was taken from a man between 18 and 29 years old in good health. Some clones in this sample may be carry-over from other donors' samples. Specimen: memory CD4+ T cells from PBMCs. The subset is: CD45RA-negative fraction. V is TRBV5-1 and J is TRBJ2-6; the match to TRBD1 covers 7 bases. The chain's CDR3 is CASSFNRGTGANVLTF. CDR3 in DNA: TGCGCCAGCAGCTTTAACAGGGGAACTGGGGCCAACGTCCTGACTTTC.